Listed below are T cell receptor beta chains from one sample, sequenced in a study of beta chain features in type 1 diabetes. Assay: immunoSEQ multiplex PCR; the TCRdb copy retains only in-frame clones and omits some. The repertoire holds roughly 290,000 clones, with roughly 15% as singletons. The sequencing sample was made of naive CD4+ T cells from blood. The origin of the receptors is a man aged 18 to 35 with type 1 diabetes. The CDR3 runs from the conserved cysteine through the conserved F or W. Each record gives: clone size, J gene, D gene, CDR3 length, V gene, CDR3 DNA, CDR3 protein. The D gene is left open where the match is weak. Only part of the rows carry a size: once, few, many, or a class if the clone is expanded.

>few|TRBJ1-2|NA|12|TRBV19
TGTGCCAGTAGACCAGCTAACTATGGCTACACCTTC
CASRPANYGYTF
>few|TRBJ1-1|TRBD1|14|TRBV5-5
TGTGCCAGCAGCGTACTGACAGGGGACACTGAAGCTTTCTTT
CASSVLTGDTEAFF
>NA|TRBJ2-3|TRBD2|16|TRBV4-3
TGCGCCAGCAGCCAAACTAGCGGGGGGCTCACAGATACGCAGTATTTT
CASSQTSGGLTDTQYF
>NA|TRBJ2-5|TRBD2|12|TRBV19
TGTGCCAGCGGGAGGGCGGGAGAGACCCAGTACTTC
CASGRAGETQYF
>few|TRBJ2-4|TRBD2|15|TRBV18
TGTGCCAGCTCACCCAATAGCGGGAGACTGAACATTCAGTACTTC
CASSPNSGRLNIQYF
>few|TRBJ2-1|NA|13|TRBV6-6
TGTGCCAGCAGTTACCGGAGCGTCAATGAGCAGTTCTTC
CASSYRSVNEQFF
>NA|TRBJ2-7|NA|14|TRBV5-1
TGCGCCAGCAGCTTGGATCTCAGGGGTTACGAGCAGTACTTC
CASSLDLRGYEQYF
>NA|TRBJ2-5|TRBD2|18|TRBV15
TGTGCCACCAGCAGAGAGGGTCGACTAGCGGGGGGGCATAAGACCCAGTACTTC
CATSREGRLAGGHKTQYF
>NA|TRBJ2-5|TRBD1|14|TRBV9
TGTGCCAGCAGCGACAGGGACAGCCAAGAGACCCAGTACTTC
CASSDRDSQETQYF
>NA|TRBJ1-1|NA|14|TRBV7-2
TGTGCCAGCAGCCGGCGACAGACGAACACTGAAGCTTTCTTT
CASSRRQTNTEAFF
>few|TRBJ1-2|TRBD1|14|TRBV11-2
TGTGCCAGCAGACAGACCGGGACAGTATATGGCTACACCTTC
CASRQTGTVYGYTF
>few|TRBJ2-2|NA|15|TRBV4-1
TGCGCCAGCAGCCAAGAGAACAGGGTCACCGGGGAGCTGTTTTTT
CASSQENRVTGELFF
>NA|TRBJ2-7|NA|13|TRBV30
TGTGCCTGGAGAGTCACAGCATCCTACGAGCAGTACTTC
CAWRVTASYEQYF
>NA|TRBJ1-2|NA|14|TRBV30
TGTGCCTGGAGTGAGGGGTCCGGGAACTATGGCTACACCTTC
CAWSEGSGNYGYTF
>few|TRBJ2-1|TRBD2|15|TRBV11-2
TGTGCCAGCAGCTTAATTAGCGGGTCCTACAATGAGCAGTTCTTC
CASSLISGSYNEQFF
>NA|TRBJ2-2|NA|12|TRBV4-2
TGTGCCAGCAGCCCCGGTCCCGGGGAGCTGTTTTTT
CASSPGPGELFF
>once|TRBJ1-6|NA|13|TRBV18
TGTGCCAGCTCACCAAGACAGGATTCACCCCTCCACTTT
CASSPRQDSPLHF
>few|TRBJ1-2|NA|15|TRBV6-6
TGTGCCAGCAGCGAAGACAGGCGCCCCCGCTATGGCTACACCTTC
CASSEDRRPRYGYTF
>NA|TRBJ2-1|TRBD2|19|TRBV4-1
TGCGCCAGCAGCCGAGTTCCCTTAGCGGGAGGGCCGGTTCGGGATGAGCAGTTCTTC
CASSRVPLAGGPVRDEQFF
>few|TRBJ2-1|TRBD2|14|TRBV10-3
TGTGCCATCAGTGAGTCGGGGGGGTACGGTGAGCAGTTCTTC
CAISESGGYGEQFF
>NA|TRBJ2-1|TRBD2|15|TRBV25-1
TGTGCCAGCAGTGAATATGAGCGGGGGTCGAATGAGCAGTTCTTC
CASSEYERGSNEQFF
>NA|TRBJ2-1|TRBD2|19|TRBV15
TGTGCCACCAGCAGAGAGGGCCTACTAGCGGGAGGGCCTCTCAATGAGCAGTTCTTC
CATSREGLLAGGPLNEQFF
>few|TRBJ2-1|TRBD2|17|TRBV27
TGTGCCAGCAGTTTAAGGTCCGGACTAGCGGGAATCTATGAGCAGTTCTTC
CASSLRSGLAGIYEQFF
>NA|TRBJ1-1|TRBD1|16|TRBV9
TGTGCCAGCAGCGCCCGGACAGGGACGGTGAACACTGAAGCTTTCTTT
CASSARTGTVNTEAFF
>NA|TRBJ2-5|NA|16|TRBV10-3
TGTGCCATCAGCGGGGGTTCGGGCAGGAGCCAAGAGACCCAGTACTTC
CAISGGSGRSQETQYF
>NA|TRBJ2-7|NA|15|TRBV30
TGTGCCTGGAACGGGCAGGAAGGGGTAGGGTACGAGCAGTACTTC
CAWNGQEGVGYEQYF
>few|TRBJ2-3|TRBD2|18|TRBV11-2
TGTGCCAGCAGCGGACTAGCGGGGGGCTATTCTAGCACAGATACGCAGTATTTT
CASSGLAGGYSSTDTQYF
>NA|TRBJ1-2|NA|13|TRBV7-9
TGTGCCAGCAGCTTAAGCAGGGAATATGGCTACACCTTC
CASSLSREYGYTF
>NA|TRBJ2-7|NA|12|TRBV6-1
TGTGCCAGCAGTGAACATTCCTACGAGCAGTACTTC
CASSEHSYEQYF
>NA|TRBJ2-3|NA|15|TRBV5-1
TGCGCCAGCAGCGGAGGCGGCGGGCTCGGGGATACGCAGTATTTT
CASSGGGGLGDTQYF
>NA|TRBJ1-2|NA|12|TRBV25-1
TGTGCCAGCAGTAGAGGACAGAATGGCTACACCTTC
CASSRGQNGYTF
>few|TRBJ2-5|TRBD2|13|TRBV2
TGTGCCAGCCAGAAACGGGAGGGGGAGACCCAGTACTTC
CASQKREGETQYF
>few|TRBJ2-3|TRBD1|15|TRBV28
TGTGCCAGCACCTGGACAGGGATGGCCACAGATACGCAGTATTTT
CASTWTGMATDTQYF
>few|TRBJ2-1|NA|15|TRBV5-1
TGCGCCAGCAGCTTGGGGGCGGGACTTCAGAATGAGCAGTTCTTC
CASSLGAGLQNEQFF
>NA|TRBJ2-5|TRBD2|15|TRBV7-2
TGTGCCAGCAGCTTCCCGGTGGGGGGGAGAGAGACCCAGTACTTC
CASSFPVGGRETQYF
>NA|TRBJ2-3|NA|17|TRBV7-2
TGTGCCAGCAGCTTACAGTGGGGGGGGCCGATCACAGATACGCAGTATTTT
CASSLQWGGPITDTQYF
>few|TRBJ1-6|NA|12|TRBV9
TGTGCCAGCAGCTTGGAGGGTTCACCCCTCCACTTT
CASSLEGSPLHF
>NA|TRBJ2-3|TRBD1|17|TRBV19
TGTGCCAGTAGTAGGAGTGACGGGACAGGAGGCACAGATACGCAGTATTTT
CASSRSDGTGGTDTQYF
>few|TRBJ2-7|TRBD2|17|TRBV15
TGTGCCACCAGAGCGCTCGTGGGTCAGACTAGCGATTTCAAGCAGTACTTC
CATRALVGQTSDFKQYF